This T cell receptor (beta chain) derives from a study of PD-1 blockade in classical Hodgkin lymphoma. General study points: Baseline diversity in complete responders resembled that of newly diagnosed patients. Undefined causes, possibly disease activity or prior therapy, underlie the repertoire differences. Those starting nivolumab under 1 year post-ASCT were excluded.

This clone occurred a few times. Its antigen is still unknown. Profiling relied on immunoSEQ multiplex PCR, and the TCRdb table lists in-frame clones only, not all of them. The sample carries approximately 6,400 clones, 76% recorded once. The CDR3 spans 17 residues. Germline V lookup: CDR1 SGHVS, CDR2 FNYEAQ. The V end was cut by 4 bases, the J end by 5 bases, with 23 bases between. Every patient was affected by relapse after autologous stem cell transplantation, while exposure to brentuximab vedotin was not uniform. The sample in question was peripheral blood mononuclear cells (PBMCs), obtained before the second cycle of nivolumab. The receptor was isolated from a human donor with classical Hodgkin lymphoma. The V and J genes are TRBV7-6 and TRBJ1-1; D is perhaps TRBD1 (5 bases). DNA for the CDR3: TGTGCCAGCAGCTCCACCGGGCAGGGACGATTGGTAACTGAAGCTTTCTTT. Translated, it gives CASSSTGQGRLVTEAFF.